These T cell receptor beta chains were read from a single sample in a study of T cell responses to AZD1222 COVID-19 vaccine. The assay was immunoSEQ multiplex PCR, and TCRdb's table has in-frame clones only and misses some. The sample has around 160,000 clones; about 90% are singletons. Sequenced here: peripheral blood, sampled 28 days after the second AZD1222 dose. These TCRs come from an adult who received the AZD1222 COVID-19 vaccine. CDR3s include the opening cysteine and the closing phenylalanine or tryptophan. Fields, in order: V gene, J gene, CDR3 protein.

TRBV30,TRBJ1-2,CAWDQGGYGYTF
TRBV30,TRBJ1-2,CALLQGGVNGYTF
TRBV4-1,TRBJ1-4,CASSQVGLTNEKLFF
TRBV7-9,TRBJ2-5,CASSLGPLSSQETQYF
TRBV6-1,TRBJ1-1,CASSEPRGVTEAFF
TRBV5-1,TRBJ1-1,CASSLGDGAEAFF
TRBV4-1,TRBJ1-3,CASSQGGEWGRSSGNTIYF
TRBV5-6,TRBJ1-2,CASSLTTANYGYTF
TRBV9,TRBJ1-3,CASSVSGRSGNTIYF
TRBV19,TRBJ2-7,CASSLSTGGPYEQYF
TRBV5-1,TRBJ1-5,CASSPETGLRSNQPQHF
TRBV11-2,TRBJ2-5,CASSLDRGSGTQYF
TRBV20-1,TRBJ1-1,CSATWGTEAFF
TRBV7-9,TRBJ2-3,CASSLVIAGGLTDTQYF
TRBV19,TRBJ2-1,CATLRAQGDNEQFF
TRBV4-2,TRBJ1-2,CASSQTVETNYGYTF
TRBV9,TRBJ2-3,CASSPAAVTDTQYF
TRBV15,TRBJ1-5,CATSRDLTGAGQPQHF
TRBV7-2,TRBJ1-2,CASSTGSFRGYTF
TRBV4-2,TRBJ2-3,CASSPEAGFTDTQYF
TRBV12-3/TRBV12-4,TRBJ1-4,CASSFEEKLFF
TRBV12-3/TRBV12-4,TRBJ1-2,CASSPGGYGYTF
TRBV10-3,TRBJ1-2,CAISATGGRTNYYGYTF
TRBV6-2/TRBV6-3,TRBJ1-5,CASSTGSRPQHF
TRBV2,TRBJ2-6,CASSARSGANVLTF
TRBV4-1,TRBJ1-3,CASSLTGGGNTIYF
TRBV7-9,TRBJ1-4,CASSLGRINEKLFF
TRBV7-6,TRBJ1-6,CASSLEGVFGNSPLHF
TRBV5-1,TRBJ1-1,CASSFMPPGINTEAFF
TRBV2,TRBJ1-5,CASSEGPKGNQPQHF
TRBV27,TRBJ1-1,CASSYGAGLPRNTEAFF
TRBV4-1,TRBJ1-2,CASSLRTDPYYGYTF
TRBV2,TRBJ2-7,CASERETYEQYF
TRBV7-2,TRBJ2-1,CASSYRANEQFF
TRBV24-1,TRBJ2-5,CATSDSGQGEETQYF
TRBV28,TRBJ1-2,CASSLRAGQGYTF
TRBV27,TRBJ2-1,CASRSSGSSYNEQFF
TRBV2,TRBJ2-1,CASTSTSGSLNEQFF
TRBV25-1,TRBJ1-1,CASSESGRLNTEAFF
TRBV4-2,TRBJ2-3,CASRSRSGGADTQYF
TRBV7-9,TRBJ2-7,CASSLEGSNVGQYF
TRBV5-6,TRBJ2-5,CASSLGGRQETQYF
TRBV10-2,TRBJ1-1,CASSGLAKLNTEAFF
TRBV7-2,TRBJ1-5,CASSTSGVQPQHF
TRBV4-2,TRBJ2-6,CASSTDRAGANVLTF
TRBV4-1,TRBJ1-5,CASSPAGVSNQPQHF